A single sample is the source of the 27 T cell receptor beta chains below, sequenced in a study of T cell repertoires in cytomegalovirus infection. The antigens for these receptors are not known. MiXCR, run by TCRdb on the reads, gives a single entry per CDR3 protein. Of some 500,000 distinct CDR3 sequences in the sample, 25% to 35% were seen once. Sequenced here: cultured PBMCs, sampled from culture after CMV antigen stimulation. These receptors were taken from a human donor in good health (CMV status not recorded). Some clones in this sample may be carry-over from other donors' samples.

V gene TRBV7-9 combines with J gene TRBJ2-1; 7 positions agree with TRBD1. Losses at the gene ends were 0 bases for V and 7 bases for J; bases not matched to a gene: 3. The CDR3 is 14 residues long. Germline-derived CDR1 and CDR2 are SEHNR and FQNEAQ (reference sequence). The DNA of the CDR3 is TGTGCCAGCAGCTTAGCAACAGGGGTTAATGAGCAGTTCTTC. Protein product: CASSLATGVNEQFF.

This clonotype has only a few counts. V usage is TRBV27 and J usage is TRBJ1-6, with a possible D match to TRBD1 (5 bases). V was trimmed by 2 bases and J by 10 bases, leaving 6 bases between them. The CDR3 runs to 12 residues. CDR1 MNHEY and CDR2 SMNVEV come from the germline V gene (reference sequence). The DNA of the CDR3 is TGTGCCAGCAGTTTAAGGGGATCACCCCTCCACTTT. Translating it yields CASSLRGSPLHF.

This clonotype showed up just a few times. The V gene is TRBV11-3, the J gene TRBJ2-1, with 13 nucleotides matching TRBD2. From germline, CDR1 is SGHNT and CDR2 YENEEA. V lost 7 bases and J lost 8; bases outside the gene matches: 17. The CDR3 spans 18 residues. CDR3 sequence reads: CASKPLEPLAGGPDEQFF. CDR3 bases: TGTGCCAGCAAACCACTCGAACCACTAGCGGGAGGGCCAGATGAGCAGTTCTTC.

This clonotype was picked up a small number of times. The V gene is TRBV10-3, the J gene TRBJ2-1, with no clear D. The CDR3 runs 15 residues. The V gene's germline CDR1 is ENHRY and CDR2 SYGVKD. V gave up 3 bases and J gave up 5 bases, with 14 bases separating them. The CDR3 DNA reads TGTGCCATCAGTGACCCCCGGTCCCGGGACAATGAGCAGTTCTTC. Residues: CAISDPRSRDNEQFF.

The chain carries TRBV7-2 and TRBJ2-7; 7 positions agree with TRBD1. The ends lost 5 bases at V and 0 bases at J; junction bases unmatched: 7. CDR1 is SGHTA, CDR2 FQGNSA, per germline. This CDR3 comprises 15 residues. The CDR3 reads CASSARGGLSYEQYF. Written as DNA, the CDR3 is TGTGCCAGCAGCGCTAGAGGGGGCCTCTCCTACGAGCAGTACTTC.

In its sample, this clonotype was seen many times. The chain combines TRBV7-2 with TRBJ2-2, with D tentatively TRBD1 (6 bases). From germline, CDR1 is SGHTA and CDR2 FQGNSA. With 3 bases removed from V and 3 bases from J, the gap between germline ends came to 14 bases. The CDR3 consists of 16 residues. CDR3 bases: TGTGCCAGCAGCTTCCGGGACATCTTATACACCGGGGAGCTGTTTTTT. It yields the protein CASSFRDILYTGELFF.

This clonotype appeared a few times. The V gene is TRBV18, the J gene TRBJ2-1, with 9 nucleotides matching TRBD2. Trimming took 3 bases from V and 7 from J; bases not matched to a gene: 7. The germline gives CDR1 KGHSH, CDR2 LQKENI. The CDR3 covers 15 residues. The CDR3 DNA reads TGTGCCAGCTCACCGCCTAGCGGGAAGACGAATGAGCAGTTCTTC. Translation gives CASSPPSGKTNEQFF. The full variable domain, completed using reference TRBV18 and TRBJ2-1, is NAGVMQNPRHLVRRRGQEARLRCSPMKGHSHVYWYRQLPEEGLKFMVYLQKENIIDESGMPKERFSAEFPKEGPSILRIQQVVRGDSAAYFCASSPPSGKTNEQFFGPGTRLTVL.

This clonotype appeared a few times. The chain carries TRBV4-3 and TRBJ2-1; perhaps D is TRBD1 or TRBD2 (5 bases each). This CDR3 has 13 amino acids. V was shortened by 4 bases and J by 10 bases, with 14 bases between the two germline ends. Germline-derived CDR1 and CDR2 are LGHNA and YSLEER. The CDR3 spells CASSRYSGTEQFF. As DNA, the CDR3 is TGCGCCAGCAGCCGATACTCTGGGACGGAGCAGTTCTTC.

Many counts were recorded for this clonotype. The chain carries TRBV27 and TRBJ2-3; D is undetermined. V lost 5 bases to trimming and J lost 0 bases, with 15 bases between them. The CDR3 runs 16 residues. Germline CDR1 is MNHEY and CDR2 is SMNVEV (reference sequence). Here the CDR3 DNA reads TGTGCCAGCAGTCCCCCCGGCGCTAGGAGCACAGATACGCAGTATTTT. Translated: CASSPPGARSTDTQYF.

Here the CDR3 reads CASSLVYRNRHNEQFF. CDR3 nucleotide sequence: TGTGCCAGCAGCTTGGTCTATAGGAACCGACACAATGAGCAGTTCTTC. The chain carries TRBV5-6 and TRBJ2-1, with unresolved D. Trimming stripped 0 bases from V and 5 bases from J, with 15 bases between. This CDR3 has 16 residues. Looked up from germline, CDR1 is SGHDT and CDR2 is YYEEEE.

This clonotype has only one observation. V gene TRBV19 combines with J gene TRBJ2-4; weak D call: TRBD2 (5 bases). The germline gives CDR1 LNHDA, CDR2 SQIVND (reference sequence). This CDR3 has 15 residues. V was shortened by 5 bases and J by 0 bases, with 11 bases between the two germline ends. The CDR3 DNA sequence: TGTGCCAGTAGTGGACGGGATCTAGCCAAAAACATTCAGTACTTC. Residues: CASSGRDLAKNIQYF. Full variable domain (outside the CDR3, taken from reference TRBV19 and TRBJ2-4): DGGITQSPKYLFRKEGQNVTLSCEQNLNHDAMYWYRQDPGQGLRLIYYSQIVNDFQKGDIAEGYSVSREKKESFPLTVTSAQKNPTAFYLCASSGRDLAKNIQYFGAGTRLSVL.

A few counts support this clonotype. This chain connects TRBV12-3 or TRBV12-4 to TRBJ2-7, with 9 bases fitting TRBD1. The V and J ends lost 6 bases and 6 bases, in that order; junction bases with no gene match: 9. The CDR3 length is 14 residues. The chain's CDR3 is CASRVGQGLVEQYF. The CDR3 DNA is TGTGCCAGCAGGGTGGGACAGGGCCTGGTCGAGCAGTACTTC.

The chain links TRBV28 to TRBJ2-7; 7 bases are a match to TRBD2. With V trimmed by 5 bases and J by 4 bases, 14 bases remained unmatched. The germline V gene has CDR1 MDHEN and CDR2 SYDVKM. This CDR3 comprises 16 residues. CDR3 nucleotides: TGTGCCAGCAGTCCGCGCGGGGTCGCGCGGGGGTACGAGCAGTACTTC. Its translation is CASSPRGVARGYEQYF.

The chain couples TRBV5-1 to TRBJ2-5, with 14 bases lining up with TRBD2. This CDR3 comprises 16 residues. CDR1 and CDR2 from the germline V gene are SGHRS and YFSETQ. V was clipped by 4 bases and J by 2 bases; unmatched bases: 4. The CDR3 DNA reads TGCGCCAGCAGCGTGGGACTAGCGGGAGCTCAAGAGACCCAGTACTTC. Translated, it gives CASSVGLAGAQETQYF.

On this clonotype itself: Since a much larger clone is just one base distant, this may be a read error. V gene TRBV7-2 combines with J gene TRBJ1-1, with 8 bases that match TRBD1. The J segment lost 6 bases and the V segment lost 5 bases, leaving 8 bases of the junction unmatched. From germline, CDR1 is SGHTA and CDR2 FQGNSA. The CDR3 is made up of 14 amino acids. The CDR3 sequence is CASSTGQGNSEAFF. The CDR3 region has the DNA TGTGCCAGCAGCACCGGACAGGGTAACTCTGAAGCTTTCTTT.

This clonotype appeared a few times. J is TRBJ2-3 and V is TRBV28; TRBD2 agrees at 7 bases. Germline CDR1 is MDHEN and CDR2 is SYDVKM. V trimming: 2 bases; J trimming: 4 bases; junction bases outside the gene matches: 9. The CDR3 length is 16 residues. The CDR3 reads CASSLQVAGASDTQYF. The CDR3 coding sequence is TGTGCCAGCAGTTTACAGGTTGCGGGAGCCTCAGATACGCAGTATTTT.

The CDR3 nucleotides read TGTGCCACCAGGGGGGGCGGGCGGTTCTACAATGAGCAGTTCTTC. It is translated as CATRGGGRFYNEQFF. The chain has TRBV24-1 and TRBJ2-1; possibly TRBD1 or TRBD2 for D (6 bases each). Germline CDR1 and CDR2: KGHDR and SFDVKD. The CDR3 is 15 amino acids. V was cut by 7 bases and J by 3 bases, with 15 bases left in between.

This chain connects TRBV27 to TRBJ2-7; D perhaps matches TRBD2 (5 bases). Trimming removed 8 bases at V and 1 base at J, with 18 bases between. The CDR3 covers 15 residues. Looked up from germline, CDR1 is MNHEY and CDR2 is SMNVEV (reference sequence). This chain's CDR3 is CASFPRGISSYEQYV. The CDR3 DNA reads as TGTGCCAGCTTCCCCCGGGGTATCTCGTCCTACGAGCAGTACGTC.

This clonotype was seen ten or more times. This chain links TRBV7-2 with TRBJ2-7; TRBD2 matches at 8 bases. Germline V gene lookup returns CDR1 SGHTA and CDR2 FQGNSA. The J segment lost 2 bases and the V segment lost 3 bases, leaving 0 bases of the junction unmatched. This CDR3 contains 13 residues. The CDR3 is CASSLTSAYEQYV. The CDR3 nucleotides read TGTGCCAGCAGCTTGACTAGCGCCTACGAGCAGTACGTC.

The CDR3 bases are TGTGCCAGCAGCTCGGACAGGGGGGAACGGGATTCACCCCTCCACTTT. The encoded protein is CASSSDRGERDSPLHF. The J gene is TRBJ1-6, the V gene TRBV6-6, with 10 bases identical to TRBD1. Germline V gene data show CDR1 as MNHNY and CDR2 as SVGAGI (reference sequence). J gave up 8 bases and V 6 bases, and 10 bases lay outside the gene matches. CDR3 length: 16 residues.

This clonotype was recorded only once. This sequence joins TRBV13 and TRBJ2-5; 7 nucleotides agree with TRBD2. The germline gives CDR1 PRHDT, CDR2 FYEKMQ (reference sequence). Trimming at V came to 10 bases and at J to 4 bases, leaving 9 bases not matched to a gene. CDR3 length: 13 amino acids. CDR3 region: CATRRGVVETQYF. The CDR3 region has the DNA TGTGCCACCCGACGGGGGGTGGTAGAGACCCAGTACTTC.

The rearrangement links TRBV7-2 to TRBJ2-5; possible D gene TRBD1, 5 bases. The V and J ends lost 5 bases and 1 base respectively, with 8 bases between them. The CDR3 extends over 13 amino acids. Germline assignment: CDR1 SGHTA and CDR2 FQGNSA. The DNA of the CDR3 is TGTGCCAGCAGCAACAGGCCCCAAGAGACCCAGTACTTC. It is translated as CASSNRPQETQYF.

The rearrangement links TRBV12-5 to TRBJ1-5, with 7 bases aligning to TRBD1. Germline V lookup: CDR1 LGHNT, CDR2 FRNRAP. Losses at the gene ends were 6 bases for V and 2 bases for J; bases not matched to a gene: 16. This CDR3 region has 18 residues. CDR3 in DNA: TGTGCTAGTGGCTCGGACAGGTTGACTGTTGTGGGCAATCAGCCCCAGCATTTT. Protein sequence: CASGSDRLTVVGNQPQHF.

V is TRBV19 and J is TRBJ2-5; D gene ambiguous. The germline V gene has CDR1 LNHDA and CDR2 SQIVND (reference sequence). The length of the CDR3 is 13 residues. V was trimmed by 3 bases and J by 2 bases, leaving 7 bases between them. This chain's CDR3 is CASSIGPQETQYF. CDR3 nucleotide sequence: TGTGCCAGTAGTATCGGCCCTCAAGAGACCCAGTACTTC. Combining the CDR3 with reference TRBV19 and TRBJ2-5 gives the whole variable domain DGGITQSPKYLFRKEGQNVTLSCEQNLNHDAMYWYRQDPGQGLRLIYYSQIVNDFQKGDIAEGYSVSREKKESFPLTVTSAQKNPTAFYLCASSIGPQETQYFGPGTRLLVL.

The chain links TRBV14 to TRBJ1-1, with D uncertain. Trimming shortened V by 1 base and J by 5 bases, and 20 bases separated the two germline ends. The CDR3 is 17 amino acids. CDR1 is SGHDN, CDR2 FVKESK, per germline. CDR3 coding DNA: TGTGCCAGCAGCCAAGCATTAAAGGGCGGTCGAGGAACTGAAGCTTTCTTT. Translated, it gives CASSQALKGGRGTEAFF.

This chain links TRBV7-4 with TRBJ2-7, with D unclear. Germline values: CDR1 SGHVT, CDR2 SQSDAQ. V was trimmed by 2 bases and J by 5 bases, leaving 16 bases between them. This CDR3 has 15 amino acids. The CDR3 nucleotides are TGTGCCAGCAGCTTAAACCGGGTCCTACCTAACGAGCAGTACTTC. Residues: CASSLNRVLPNEQYF.

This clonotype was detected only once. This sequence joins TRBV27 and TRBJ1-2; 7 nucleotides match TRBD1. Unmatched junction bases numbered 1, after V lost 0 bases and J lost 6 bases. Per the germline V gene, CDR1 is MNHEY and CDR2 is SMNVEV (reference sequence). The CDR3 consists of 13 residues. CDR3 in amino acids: CASSLSGGNGYTF. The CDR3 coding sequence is TGTGCCAGCAGTTTATCAGGGGGCAATGGCTACACCTTC.